The TCR beta chain under discussion was sequenced for a study of blood T cell repertoires in COVID-19. As originally analysed: Reference gene primer amplification gave nucleated cell count estimates. The assay was immunoSEQ multiplex PCR, and TCRdb's table has in-frame clones only and misses some. The D gene and trimming were derived from the DNA, and the V and J assignments and clone size from that table. Of approximately 150,000 clones listed, roughly 88% are singletons. Participant-given clinical history determined each cohort assignment. The CDR3 length is 16 residues. The V and J ends lost 1 base and 1 base, in that order; junction bases with no gene match: 5. Germline V lookup: CDR1 SQVTM, CDR2 ANQGSEA.

The specimen sequenced was PBMCs or T cells enriched from blood (not recorded which). This chain links TRBV29-1 with TRBJ2-1; 9 bases are a match to TRBD2. This TCR was recovered from a man between 65 and 85 years old who had been exposed to COVID-19. CDR3 DNA: TGCAGCGTTGAAGGGAGGCGGGGGGGGTCCTACAATGAGCAGTTCTTC. It is translated as CSVEGRRGGSYNEQFF.